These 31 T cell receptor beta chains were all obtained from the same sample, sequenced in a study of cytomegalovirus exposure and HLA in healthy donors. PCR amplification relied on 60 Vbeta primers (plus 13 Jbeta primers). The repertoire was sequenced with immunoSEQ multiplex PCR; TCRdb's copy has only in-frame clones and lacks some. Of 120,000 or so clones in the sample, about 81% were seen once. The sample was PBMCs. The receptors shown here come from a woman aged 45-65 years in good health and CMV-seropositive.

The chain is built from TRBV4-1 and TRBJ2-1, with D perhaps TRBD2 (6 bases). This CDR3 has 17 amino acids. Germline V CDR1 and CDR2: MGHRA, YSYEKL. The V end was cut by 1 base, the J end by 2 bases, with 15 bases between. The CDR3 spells CASSQVGRLGPYNEQFF. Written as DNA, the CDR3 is TGCGCCAGCAGCCAAGTGGGGAGACTAGGCCCCTACAATGAGCAGTTCTTC.

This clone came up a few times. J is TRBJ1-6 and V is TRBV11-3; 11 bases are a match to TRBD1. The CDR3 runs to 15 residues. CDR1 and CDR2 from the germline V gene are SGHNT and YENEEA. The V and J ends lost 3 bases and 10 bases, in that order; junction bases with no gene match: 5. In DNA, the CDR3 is TGTGCCAGCAGCTTCGGACAGGGGGCTCAATCACCCCTCCACTTT. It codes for CASSFGQGAQSPLHF.

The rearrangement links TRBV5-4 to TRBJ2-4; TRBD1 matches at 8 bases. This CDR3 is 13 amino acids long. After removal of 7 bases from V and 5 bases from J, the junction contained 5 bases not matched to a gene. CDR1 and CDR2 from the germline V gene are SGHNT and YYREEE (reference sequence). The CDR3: CASGQGNQNIQYF. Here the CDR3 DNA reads TGTGCCAGCGGACAGGGTAACCAAAACATTCAGTACTTC.

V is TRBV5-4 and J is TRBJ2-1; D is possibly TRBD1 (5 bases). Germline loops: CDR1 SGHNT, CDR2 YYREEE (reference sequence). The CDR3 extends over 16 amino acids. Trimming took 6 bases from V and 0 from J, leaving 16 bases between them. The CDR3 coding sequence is TGTGCCAGCACCCCCCCTGGGGCTAGCTCCTACAATGAGCAGTTCTTC. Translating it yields CASTPPGASSYNEQFF.

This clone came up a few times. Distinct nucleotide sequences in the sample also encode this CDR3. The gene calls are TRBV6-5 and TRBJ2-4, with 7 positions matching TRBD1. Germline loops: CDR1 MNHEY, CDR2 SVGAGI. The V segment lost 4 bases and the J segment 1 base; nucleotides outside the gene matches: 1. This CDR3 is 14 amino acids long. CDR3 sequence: CASSLQGAKNIQYF. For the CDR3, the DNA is TGTGCCAGCAGTTTACAGGGGGCCAAAAACATTCAGTACTTC.

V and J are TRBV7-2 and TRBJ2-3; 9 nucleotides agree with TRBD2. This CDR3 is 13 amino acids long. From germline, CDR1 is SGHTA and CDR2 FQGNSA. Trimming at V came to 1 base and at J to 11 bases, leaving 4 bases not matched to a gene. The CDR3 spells CASSLVAGVVQYF. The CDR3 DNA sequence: TGTGCCAGCAGCTTAGTAGCGGGAGTTGTGCAGTATTTT.

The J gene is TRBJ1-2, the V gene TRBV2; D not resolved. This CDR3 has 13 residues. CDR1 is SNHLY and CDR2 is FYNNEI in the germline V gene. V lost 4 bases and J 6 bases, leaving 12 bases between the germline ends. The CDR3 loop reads CASSVIREDGYTF. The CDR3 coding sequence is TGTGCCAGCAGTGTGATTAGGGAGGATGGCTACACCTTC.

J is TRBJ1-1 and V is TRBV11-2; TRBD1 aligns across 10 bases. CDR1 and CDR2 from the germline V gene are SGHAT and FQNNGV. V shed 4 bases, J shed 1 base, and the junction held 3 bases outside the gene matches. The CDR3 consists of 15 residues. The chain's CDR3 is CASSSGQGRNTEAFF. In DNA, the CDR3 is TGTGCCAGCAGCTCGGGACAGGGGAGGAACACTGAAGCTTTCTTT.

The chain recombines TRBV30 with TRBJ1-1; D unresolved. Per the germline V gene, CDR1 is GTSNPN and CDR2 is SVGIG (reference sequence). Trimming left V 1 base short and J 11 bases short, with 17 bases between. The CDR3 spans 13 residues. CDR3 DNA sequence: TGTGCCTGGAGTGAGTCGGGGAGCATTCGGGCTTTCTTT. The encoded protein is CAWSESGSIRAFF.

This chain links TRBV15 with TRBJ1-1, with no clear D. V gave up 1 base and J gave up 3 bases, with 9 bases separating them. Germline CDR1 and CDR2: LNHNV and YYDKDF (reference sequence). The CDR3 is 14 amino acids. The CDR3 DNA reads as TGTGCCACCAGCAGAGGGGAGAGGGACACTGAAGCTTTCTTT. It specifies CATSRGERDTEAFF.

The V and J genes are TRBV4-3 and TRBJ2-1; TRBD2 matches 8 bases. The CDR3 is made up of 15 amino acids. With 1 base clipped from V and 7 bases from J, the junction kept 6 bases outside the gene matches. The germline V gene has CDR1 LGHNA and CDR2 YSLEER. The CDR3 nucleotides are TGCGCCAGCAGCCAAGGAGCGGGAGTGAGGAATGAGCAGTTCTTC. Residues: CASSQGAGVRNEQFF.

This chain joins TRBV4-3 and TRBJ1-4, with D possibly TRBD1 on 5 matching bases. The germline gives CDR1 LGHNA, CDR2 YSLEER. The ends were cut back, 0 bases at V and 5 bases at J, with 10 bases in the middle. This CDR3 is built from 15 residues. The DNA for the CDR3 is TGCGCCAGCAGCCAAGATGCCAGGGTGAATGAAAAACTGTTTTTT. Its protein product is CASSQDARVNEKLFF.

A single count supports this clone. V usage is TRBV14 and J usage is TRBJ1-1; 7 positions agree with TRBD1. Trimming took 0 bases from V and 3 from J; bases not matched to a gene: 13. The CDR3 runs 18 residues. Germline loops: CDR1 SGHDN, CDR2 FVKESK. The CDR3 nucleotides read TGTGCCAGCAGCCAAGATTGGCTGACAGGGATAGTGGACACTGAAGCTTTCTTT. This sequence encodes CASSQDWLTGIVDTEAFF.

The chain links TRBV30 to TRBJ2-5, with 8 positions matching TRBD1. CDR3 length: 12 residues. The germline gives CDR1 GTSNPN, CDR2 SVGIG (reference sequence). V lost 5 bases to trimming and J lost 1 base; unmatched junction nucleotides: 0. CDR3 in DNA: TGTGCCTGGGGACAGGGCCAAGAGACCCAGTACTTC. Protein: CAWGQGQETQYF.

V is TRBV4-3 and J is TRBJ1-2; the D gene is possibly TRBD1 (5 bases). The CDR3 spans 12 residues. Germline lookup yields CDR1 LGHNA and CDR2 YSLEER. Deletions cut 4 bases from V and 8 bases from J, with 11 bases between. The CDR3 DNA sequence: TGCGCCAGCAGCCCCAGGGTGGGCGGCTACACCTTC. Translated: CASSPRVGGYTF.

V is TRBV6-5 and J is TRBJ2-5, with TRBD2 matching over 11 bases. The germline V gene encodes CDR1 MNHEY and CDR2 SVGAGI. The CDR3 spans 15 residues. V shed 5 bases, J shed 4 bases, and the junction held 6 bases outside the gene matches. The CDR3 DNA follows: TGTGCCAGCAGTACTAGCGGGGGAAGTGGAGAGACCCAGTACTTC. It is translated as CASSTSGGSGETQYF.

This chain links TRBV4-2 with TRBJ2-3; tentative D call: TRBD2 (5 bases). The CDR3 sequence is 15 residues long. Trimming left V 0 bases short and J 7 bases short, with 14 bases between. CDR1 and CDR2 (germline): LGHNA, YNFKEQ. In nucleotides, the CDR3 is TGTGCCAGCAGCCAAGATTCGGACTTTATTAATACGCAGTATTTT. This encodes CASSQDSDFINTQYF.

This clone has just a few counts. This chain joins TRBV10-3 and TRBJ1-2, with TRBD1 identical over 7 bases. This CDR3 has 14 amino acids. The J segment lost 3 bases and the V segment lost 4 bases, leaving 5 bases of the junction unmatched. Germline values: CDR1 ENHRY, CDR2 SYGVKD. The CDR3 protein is CAISARTGDYGYTF. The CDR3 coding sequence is TGTGCCATCAGTGCCCGGACAGGCGACTATGGCTACACCTTC.

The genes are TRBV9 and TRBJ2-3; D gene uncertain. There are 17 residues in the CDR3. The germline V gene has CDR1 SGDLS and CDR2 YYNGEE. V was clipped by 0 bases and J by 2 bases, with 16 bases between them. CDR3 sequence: CASSVGPTGFHTDTQYF. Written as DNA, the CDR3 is TGTGCCAGCAGCGTAGGCCCCACTGGTTTTCACACAGATACGCAGTATTTT.

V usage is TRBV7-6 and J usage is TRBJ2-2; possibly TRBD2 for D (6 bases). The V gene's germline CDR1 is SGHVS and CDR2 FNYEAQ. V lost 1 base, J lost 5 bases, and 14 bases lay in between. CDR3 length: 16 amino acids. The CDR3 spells CASSLGNGEETGELFF. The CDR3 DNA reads TGTGCCAGCAGCTTAGGAAACGGGGAGGAGACCGGGGAGCTGTTTTTT.

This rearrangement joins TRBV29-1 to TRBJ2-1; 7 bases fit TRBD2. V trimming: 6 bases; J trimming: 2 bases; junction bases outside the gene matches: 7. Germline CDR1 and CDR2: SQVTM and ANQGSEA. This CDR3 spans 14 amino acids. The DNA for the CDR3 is TGCAGCGTGCAGCGGGGAGACACCTACAATGAGCAGTTCTTC. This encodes CSVQRGDTYNEQFF.

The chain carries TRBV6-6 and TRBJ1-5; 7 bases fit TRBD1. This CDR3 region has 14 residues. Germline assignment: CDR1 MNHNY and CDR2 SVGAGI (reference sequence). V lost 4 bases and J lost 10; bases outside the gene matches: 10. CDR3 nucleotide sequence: TGTGCCAGCAGTTCCAGGGGGGCCACTGGTCCCCAGCATTTT. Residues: CASSSRGATGPQHF.

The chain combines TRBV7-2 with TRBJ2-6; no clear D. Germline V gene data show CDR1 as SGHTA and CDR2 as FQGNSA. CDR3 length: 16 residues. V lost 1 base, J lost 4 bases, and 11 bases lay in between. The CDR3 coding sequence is TGTGCCAGCAGCTTAGAAGTGCAGTTGGGGGCCAACGTCCTGACTTTC. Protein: CASSLEVQLGANVLTF.

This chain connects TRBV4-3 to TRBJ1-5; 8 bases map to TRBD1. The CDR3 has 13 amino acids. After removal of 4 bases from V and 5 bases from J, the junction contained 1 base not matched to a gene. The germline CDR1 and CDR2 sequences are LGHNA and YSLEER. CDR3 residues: CASSPDRDQPQHF. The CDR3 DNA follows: TGCGCCAGCAGCCCGGACAGGGATCAGCCCCAGCATTTT.

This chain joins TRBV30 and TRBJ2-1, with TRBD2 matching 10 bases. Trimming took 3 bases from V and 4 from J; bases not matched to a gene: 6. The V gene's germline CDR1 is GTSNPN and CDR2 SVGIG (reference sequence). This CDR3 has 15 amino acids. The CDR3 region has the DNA TGTGCCTGGAGCTTTGGACTAGCGGAATACAATGAGCAGTTCTTC. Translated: CAWSFGLAEYNEQFF.

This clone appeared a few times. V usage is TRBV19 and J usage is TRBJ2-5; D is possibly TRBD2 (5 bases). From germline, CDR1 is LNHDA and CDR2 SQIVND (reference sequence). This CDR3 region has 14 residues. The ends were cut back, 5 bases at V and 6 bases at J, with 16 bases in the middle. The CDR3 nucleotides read TGTGCCAGTAGTCCCATGGGAGCAGCGAAGACCCAGTACTTC. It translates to CASSPMGAAKTQYF.

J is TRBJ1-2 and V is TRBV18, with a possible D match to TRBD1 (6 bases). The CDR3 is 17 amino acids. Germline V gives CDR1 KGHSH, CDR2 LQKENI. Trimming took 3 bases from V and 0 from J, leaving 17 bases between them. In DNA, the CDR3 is TGTGCCAGCTCACCGGTGGCAGGGGAGAAGCCTAACTATGGCTACACCTTC. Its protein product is CASSPVAGEKPNYGYTF.

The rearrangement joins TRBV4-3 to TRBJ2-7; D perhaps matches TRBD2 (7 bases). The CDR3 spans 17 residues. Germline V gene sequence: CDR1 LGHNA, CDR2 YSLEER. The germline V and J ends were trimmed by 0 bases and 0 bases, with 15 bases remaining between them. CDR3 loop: CASSQDHWGGASYEQYF. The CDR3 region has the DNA TGCGCCAGCAGCCAAGATCATTGGGGGGGGGCCTCCTACGAGCAGTACTTC.

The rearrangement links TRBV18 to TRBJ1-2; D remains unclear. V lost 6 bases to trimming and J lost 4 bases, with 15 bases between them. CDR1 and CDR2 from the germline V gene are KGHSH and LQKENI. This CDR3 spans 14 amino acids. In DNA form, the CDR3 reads TGTGCCAGCTCTCCCCCAAACAGAAGCTATGGCTACACCTTC. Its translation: CASSPPNRSYGYTF.

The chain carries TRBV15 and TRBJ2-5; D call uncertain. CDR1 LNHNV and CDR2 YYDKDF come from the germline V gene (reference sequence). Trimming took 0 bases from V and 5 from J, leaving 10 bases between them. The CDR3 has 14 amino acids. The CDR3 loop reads CATSRDLVRETQYF. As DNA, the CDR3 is TGTGCCACCAGCAGAGATCTAGTCCGGGAGACCCAGTACTTC.

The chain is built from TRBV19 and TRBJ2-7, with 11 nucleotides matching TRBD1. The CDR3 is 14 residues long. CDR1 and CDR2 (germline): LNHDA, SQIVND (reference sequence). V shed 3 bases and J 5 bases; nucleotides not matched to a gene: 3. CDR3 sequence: CASSIGTGGNEQYF. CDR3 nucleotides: TGTGCCAGTAGTATCGGGACAGGGGGTAACGAGCAGTACTTC.